Detailed here is one T cell receptor (beta chain). What it binds is unknown. With duration under 3 months, ophthalmopathy was active: Clinical Activity Score at least 3, NOSPECS at least 4. Patients having uncontrolled infection, another autoimmune disease, pregnancy or lactation were not included. The sample is drawn from a study of T cells in Graves' hyperthyroidism and ophthalmopathy. Study-level information: Peripheral blood collection took place at initial diagnosis, before any treatment.

CDR1 and CDR2 from the germline V gene are SEHNR and FQNEAQ (reference sequence). V lost 1 base to trimming and J lost 4 bases, with 17 bases between them. The CDR3 contains 16 residues. Overall study results and limits: Ophthalmopathy and stable hyperthyroidism were separated by a 13 V-J model.

There were TCR beta CDR3 regions amplified from RNA transcripts. First-round RT-PCR with HTBI primers amplified the TCR CDR3 region. TCRdb recomputed calls from the multiplex PCR reads with MiXCR, one row per CDR3 protein. The sample yields 450,000 to 500,000 distinct CDR3 sequences, approximately 23% seen once. Sequenced: blood. V is TRBV7-9 and J is TRBJ2-7; D is possibly TRBD2 (6 bases). The origin of this receptor is a woman in her 70s with Graves' ophthalmopathy. CDR3 in amino acids: CASSLDGWRGAYEQYF. CDR3 nucleotide sequence: TGTGCCAGCAGCTTAGACGGATGGAGGGGCGCTTACGAGCAGTACTTC.